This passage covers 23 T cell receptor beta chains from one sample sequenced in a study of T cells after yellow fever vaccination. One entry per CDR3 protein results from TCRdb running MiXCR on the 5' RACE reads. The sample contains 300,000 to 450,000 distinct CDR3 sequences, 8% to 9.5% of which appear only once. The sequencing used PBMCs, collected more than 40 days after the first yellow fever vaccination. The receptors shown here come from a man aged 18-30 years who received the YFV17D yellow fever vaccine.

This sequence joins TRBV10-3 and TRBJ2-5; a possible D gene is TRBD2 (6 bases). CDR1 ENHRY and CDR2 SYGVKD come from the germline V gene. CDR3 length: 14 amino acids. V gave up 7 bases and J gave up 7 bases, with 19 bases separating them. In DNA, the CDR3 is TGTGCCATCACCCCGGAGGGGATGGGGGGGACCCAGTACTTC. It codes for CAITPEGMGGTQYF.

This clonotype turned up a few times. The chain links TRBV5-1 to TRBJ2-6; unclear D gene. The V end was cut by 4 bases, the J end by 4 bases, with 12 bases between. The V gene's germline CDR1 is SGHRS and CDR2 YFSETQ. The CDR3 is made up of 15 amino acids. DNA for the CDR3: TGCGCCAGCAGCCCTGGATTACAAGGGGCCAACGTCCTGACTTTC. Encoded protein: CASSPGLQGANVLTF.

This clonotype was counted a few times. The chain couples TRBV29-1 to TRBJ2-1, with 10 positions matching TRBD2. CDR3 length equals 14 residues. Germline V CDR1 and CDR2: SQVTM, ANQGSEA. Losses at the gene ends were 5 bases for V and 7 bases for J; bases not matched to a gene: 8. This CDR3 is CSVQQRGGLNEQFF. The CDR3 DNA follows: TGCAGCGTTCAACAGCGGGGGGGCCTAAATGAGCAGTTCTTC.

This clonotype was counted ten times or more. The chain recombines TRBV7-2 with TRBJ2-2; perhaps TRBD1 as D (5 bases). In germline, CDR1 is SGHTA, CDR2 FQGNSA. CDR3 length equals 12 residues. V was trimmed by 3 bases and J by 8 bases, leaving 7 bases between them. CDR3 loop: CASSLAGGELFF. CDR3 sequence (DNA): TGTGCCAGCAGCTTGGCAGGGGGGGAGCTGTTTTTT.

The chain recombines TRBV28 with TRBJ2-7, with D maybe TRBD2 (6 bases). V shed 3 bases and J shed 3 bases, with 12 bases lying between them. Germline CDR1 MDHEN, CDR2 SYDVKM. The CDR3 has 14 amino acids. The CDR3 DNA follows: TGTGCCAGCAGTTTCCCGGGACTGCTCTACGAGCAGTACTTC. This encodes CASSFPGLLYEQYF.

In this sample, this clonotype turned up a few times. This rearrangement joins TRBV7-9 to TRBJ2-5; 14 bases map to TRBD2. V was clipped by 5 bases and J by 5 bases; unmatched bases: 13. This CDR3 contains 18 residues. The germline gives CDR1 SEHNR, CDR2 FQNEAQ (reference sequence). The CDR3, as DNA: TGTGCCAGCAGCACCACGTGGACTAGCGGGGGGCAGCGGGAGACCCAGTACTTC. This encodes CASSTTWTSGGQRETQYF.

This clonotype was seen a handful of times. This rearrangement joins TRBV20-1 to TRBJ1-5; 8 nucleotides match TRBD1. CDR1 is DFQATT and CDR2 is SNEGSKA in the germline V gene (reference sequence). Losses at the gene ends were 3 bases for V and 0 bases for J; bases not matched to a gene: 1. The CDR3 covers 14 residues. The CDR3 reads CSARDRDSNQPQHF. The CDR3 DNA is TGCAGTGCTAGGGACAGGGATAGCAATCAGCCCCAGCATTTT.

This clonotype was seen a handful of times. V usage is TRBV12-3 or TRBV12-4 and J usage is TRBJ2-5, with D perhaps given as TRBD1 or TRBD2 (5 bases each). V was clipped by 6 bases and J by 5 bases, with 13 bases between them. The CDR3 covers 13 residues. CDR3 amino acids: CASRQGTGETQYF. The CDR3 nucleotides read TGTGCCAGCAGACAAGGGACCGGGGAGACCCAGTACTTC.

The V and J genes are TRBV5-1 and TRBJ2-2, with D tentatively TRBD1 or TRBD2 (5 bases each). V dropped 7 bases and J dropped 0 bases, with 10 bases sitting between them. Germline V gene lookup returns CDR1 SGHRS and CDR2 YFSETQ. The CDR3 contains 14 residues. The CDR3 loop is CASLGPANTGELFF. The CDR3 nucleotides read TGCGCCAGCCTGGGACCGGCGAACACCGGGGAGCTGTTTTTT.

This chain's CDR3 is CASGLAETEETQYF. The CDR3 DNA is TGTGCCAGCGGACTAGCGGAAACCGAAGAGACCCAGTACTTC. The genes are TRBV12-3 or TRBV12-4 and TRBJ2-5; 10 bases are shared with TRBD2. V lost 8 bases to trimming and J lost 3 bases; unmatched junction nucleotides: 6. The CDR3 is 14 amino acids.

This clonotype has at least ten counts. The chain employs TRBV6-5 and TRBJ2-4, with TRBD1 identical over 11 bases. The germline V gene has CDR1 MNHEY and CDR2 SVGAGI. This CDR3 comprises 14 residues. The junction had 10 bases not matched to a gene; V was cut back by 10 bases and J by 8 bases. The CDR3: CATKRDRGVDIQYF. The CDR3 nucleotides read TGTGCCACCAAAAGGGACAGGGGGGTGGACATTCAGTACTTC.

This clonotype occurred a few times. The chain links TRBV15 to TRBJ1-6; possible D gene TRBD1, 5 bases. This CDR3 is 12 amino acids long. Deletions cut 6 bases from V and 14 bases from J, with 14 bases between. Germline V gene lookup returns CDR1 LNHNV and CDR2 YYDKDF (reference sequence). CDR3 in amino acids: CATRRDSATLHF. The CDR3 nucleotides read TGTGCCACCAGGCGGGACTCGGCCACCCTCCACTTT. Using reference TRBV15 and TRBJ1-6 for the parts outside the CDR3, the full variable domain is DAMVIQNPRYQVTQFGKPVTLSCSQTLNHNVMYWYQQKSSQAPKLLFHYYDKDFNNEADTPDNFQSRRPNTSFCFLDIRSPGLGDTAMYLCATRRDSATLHFGNGTRLTVT.

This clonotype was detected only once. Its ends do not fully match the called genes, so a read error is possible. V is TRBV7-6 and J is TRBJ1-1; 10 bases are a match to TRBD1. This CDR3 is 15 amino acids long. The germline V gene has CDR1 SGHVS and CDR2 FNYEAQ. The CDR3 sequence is CASSQRDRGLTEAFF. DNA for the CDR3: TGTGCTAGCAGTCAACGGGACAGGGGTTTAACTGAAGCTTTCTTT.

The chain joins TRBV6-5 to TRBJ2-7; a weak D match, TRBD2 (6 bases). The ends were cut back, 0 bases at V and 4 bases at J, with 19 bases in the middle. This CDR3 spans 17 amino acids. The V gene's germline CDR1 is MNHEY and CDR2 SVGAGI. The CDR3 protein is CASSYSPGGDSRYEQYF. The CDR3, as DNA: TGTGCCAGCAGTTACTCGCCGGGTGGGGACTCCCGATACGAGCAGTACTTC.

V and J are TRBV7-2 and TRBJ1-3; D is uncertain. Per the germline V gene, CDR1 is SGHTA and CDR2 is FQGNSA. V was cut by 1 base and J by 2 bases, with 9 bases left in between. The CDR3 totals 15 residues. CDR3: CASSLVGQPGNTIYF. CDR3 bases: TGTGCCAGCAGCTTAGTTGGGCAACCTGGAAACACCATATATTTT.

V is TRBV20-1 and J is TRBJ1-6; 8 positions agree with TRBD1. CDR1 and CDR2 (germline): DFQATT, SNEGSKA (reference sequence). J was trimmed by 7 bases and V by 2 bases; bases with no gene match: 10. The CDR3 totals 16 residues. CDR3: CSARTPDRESNSPLHF. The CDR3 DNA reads TGCAGTGCTAGAACCCCGGACAGGGAAAGCAATTCACCCCTCCACTTT.

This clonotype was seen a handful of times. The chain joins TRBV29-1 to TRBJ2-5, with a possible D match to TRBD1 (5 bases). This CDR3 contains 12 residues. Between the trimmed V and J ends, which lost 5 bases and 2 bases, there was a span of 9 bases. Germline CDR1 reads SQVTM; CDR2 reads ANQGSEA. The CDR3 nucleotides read TGCAGCGTTTGGACACGTCAAGAGACCCAGTACTTC. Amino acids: CSVWTRQETQYF.

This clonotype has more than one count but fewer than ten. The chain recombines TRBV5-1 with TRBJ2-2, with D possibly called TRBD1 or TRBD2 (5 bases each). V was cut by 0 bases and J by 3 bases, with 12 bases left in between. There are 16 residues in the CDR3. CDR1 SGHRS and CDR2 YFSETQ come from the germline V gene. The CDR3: CASSLAPGLDTGELFF. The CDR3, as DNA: TGCGCCAGCAGCTTGGCTCCGGGGCTAGACACCGGGGAGCTGTTTTTT.

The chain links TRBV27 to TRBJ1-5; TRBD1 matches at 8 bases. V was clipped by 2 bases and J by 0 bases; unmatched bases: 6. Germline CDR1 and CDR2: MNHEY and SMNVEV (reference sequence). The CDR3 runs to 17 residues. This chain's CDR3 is CASSLPVDRASNQPQHF. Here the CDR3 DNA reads TGTGCCAGCAGTTTACCAGTGGACAGGGCTAGCAATCAGCCCCAGCATTTT.

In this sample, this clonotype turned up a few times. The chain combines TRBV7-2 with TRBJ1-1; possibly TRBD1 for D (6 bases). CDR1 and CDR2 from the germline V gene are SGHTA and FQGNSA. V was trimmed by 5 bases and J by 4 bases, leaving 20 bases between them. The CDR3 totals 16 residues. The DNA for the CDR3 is TGTGCCAGCAGCCAGGGAGGGGGAGGGCATGGCACTGAAGCTTTCTTT. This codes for CASSQGGGGHGTEAFF.

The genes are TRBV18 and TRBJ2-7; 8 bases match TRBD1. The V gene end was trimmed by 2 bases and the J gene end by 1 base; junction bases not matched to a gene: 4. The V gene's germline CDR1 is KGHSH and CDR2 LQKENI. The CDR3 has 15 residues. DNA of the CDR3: TGTGCCAGCTCACCATCCCAGGGGGCGTCCTACGAGCAGTACTTC. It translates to CASSPSQGASYEQYF.

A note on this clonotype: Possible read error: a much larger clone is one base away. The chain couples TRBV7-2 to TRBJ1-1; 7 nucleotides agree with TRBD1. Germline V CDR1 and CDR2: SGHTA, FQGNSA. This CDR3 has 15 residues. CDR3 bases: TGTGCCAGCAGCCCTTATACCGGGACAGATTCTGAAGATTTCTTT. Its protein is CASSPYTGTDSEDFF.

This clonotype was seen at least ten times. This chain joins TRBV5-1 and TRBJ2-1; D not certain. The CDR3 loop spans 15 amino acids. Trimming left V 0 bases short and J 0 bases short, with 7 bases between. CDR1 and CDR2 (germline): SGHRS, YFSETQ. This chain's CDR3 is CASSLVQSSYNEQFF. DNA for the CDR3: TGCGCCAGCAGCTTGGTCCAGTCCTCCTACAATGAGCAGTTCTTC.